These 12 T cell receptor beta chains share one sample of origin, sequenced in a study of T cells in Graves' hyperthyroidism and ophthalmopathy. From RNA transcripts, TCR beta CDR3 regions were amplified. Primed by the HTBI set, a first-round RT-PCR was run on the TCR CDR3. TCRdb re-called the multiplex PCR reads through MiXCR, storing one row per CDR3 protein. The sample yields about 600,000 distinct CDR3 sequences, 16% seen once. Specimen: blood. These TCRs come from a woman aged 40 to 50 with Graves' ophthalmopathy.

CDR3 region: CASSSSGSFGELFF. The CDR3 DNA sequence: TGCGCCAGCAGCTCCTCCGGGAGTTTCGGGGAGCTGTTTTTT. The V and J genes are TRBV5-1 and TRBJ2-2; a weak D match, TRBD2 (6 bases). CDR1 is SGHRS, CDR2 YFSETQ, per germline. The CDR3 contains 14 residues. Trimming removed 3 bases at V and 7 bases at J, with 13 bases between.

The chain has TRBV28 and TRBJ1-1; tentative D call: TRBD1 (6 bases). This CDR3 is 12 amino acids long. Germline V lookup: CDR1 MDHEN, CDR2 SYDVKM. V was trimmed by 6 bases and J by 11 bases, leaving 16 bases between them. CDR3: CASSTGGGRAFF. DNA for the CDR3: TGTGCCAGCAGCACAGGCGGGGGGCGCGCTTTCTTT.

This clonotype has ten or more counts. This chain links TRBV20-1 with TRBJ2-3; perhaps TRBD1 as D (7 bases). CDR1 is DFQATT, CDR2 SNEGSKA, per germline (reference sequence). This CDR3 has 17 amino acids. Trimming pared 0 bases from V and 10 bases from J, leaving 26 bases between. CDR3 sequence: CSARDLRDSQRAGPQYF. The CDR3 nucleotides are TGCAGTGCTAGAGACCTCCGGGACAGTCAGCGGGCAGGGCCGCAGTATTTT.

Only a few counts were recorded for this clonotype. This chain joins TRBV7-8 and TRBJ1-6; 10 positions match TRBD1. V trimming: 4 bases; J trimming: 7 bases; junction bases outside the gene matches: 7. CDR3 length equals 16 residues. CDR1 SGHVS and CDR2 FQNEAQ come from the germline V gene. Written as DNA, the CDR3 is TGTGCCAGCAGCTCGCACCGGGACAGGGGAAATTCACCCCTCCACTTT. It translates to CASSSHRDRGNSPLHF.

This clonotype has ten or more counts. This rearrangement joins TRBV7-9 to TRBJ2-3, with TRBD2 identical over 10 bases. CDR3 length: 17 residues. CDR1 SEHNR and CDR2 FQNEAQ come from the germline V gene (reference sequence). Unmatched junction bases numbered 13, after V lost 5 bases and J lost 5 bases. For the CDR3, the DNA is TGTGCCAGCAGCAACCATGGGATAGCGGGGGGAGGAGATACGCAGTATTTT. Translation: CASSNHGIAGGGDTQYF.

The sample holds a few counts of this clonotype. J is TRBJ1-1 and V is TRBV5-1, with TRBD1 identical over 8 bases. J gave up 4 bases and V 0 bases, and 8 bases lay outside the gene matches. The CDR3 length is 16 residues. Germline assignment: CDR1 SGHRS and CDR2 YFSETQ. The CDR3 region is CASSLGTGGRTTEAFF. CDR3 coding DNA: TGCGCCAGCAGCTTGGGCACAGGGGGAAGGACCACTGAAGCTTTCTTT.

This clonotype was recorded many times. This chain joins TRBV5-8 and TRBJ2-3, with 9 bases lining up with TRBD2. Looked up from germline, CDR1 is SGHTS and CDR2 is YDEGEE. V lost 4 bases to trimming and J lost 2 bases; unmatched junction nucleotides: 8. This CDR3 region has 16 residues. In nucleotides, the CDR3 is TGTGCCAGCAGCACTCGACTAGCGGCATACACAGATACGCAGTATTTT. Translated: CASSTRLAAYTDTQYF.

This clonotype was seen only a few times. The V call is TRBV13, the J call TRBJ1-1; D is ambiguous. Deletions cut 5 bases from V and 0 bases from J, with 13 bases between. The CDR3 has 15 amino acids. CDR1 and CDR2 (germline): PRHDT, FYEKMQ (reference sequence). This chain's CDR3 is CASSPTGVLNTEAFF. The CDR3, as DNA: TGTGCCAGCAGCCCTACGGGAGTCTTGAACACTGAAGCTTTCTTT.

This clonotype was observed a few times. The CDR3 reads CASKRTSGLLYEQYF. The DNA of the CDR3 is TGTGCCAGCAAGCGGACTAGCGGCTTACTCTACGAGCAGTACTTC. This chain uses TRBV6-2 or TRBV6-3 with TRBJ2-7; TRBD2 agrees at 10 bases. CDR1 and CDR2 (germline): MNHEY, SVGEGT. With 7 bases clipped from V and 3 bases from J, the junction kept 9 bases outside the gene matches. The length of the CDR3 is 15 residues.

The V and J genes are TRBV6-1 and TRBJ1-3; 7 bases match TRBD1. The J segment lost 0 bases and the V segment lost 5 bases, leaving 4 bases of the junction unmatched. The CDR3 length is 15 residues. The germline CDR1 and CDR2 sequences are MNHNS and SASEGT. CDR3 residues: CASSRDSYSGNTIYF. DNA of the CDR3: TGTGCCAGCAGTCGGGACAGCTACTCTGGAAACACCATATATTTT.

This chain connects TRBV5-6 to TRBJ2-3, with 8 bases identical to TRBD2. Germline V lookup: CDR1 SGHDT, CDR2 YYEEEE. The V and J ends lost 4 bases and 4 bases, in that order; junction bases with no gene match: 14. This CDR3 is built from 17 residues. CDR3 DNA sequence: TGTGCCAGCAGCCTGAACGCCGGGACTAGAATTCCAGATACGCAGTATTTT. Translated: CASSLNAGTRIPDTQYF.

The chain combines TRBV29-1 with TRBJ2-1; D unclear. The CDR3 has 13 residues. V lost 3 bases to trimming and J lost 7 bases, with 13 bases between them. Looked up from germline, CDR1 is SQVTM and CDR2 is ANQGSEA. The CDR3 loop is CSVEGHGRNEQFF. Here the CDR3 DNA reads TGCAGCGTTGAGGGCCATGGGCGGAATGAGCAGTTCTTC.